This T cell receptor beta chain comes out of a study of shared clonotypes between healthy human individuals. TCRdb's table, derived via immunoSEQ multiplex PCR, lists solely in-frame clones and lacks some. The table has hundreds of thousands of clones, about 80% seen once; the top ten hold around 1.8%. The CDR3 consists of 15 residues. V gave up 1 base and J gave up 4 bases, with 11 bases separating them. Looked up from germline, CDR1 is SGHTA and CDR2 is FQGNSA. In regard to this clone: The antigen is unknown.

The study, taken as a whole, reports: Clonotypes which were not shared had lower generation probabilities than clonotypes that all four donors shared.

The clonotype comes from a woman in her twenties or thirties in good health. Sequenced input: memory CD4+ T cells sorted from blood. Subset noted: CD45RA-negative fraction. The chain is built from TRBV7-2 and TRBJ1-5; D remains ambiguous. The CDR3 region has the DNA TGTGCCAGCAGCTTAGGGGCAGGCCTGAATCAGCCCCAGCATTTT. This translates into CASSLGAGLNQPQHF.